This T cell receptor beta chain came from a study of blood T cell repertoires in COVID-19. Overall study: There were acute and convalescent COVID-19 samples, and they came from the United States, Italy and Spain. In each case, the material was cDNA or gDNA derived from T cells, B-cell-depleted T cells, or PBMCs.

Source study methods: Amplification of reference gene primers provided the estimated nucleated cell counts. The assay was immunoSEQ multiplex PCR, and TCRdb's table has in-frame clones only and misses some. V, J and clone size derive from that table, while D and trimming were established from the DNA sequence. This table holds around 99,000 clones, more than 70% found once. The CDR3 sequence is 13 residues long. Germline trimming cut 8 bases from V and 0 bases from J; bases unmatched to any gene: 4. Germline V CDR1 and CDR2: MNHEY, SVGAGI. The V call is TRBV6-5, the J call TRBJ2-7; 7 bases are a match to TRBD2. The source material was peripheral blood. The TCR comes from a man in his 70s with acute or convalescent COVID-19. CDR3 loop: CASRGDLSYEQYF. CDR3 coding DNA: TGTGCCAGCCGGGGGGACCTCTCCTACGAGCAGTACTTC.